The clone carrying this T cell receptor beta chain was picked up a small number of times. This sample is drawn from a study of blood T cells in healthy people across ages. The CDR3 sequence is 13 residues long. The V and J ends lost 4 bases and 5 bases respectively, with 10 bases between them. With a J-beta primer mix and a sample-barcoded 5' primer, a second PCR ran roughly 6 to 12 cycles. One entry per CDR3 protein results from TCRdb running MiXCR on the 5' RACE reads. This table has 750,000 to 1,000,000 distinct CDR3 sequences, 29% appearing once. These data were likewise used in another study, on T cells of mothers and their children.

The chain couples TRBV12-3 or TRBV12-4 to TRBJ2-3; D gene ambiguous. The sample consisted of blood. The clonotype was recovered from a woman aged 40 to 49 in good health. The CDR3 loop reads CASSSYLGDTQYF. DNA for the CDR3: TGTGCCAGCAGTTCCTATCTCGGAGATACGCAGTATTTT.